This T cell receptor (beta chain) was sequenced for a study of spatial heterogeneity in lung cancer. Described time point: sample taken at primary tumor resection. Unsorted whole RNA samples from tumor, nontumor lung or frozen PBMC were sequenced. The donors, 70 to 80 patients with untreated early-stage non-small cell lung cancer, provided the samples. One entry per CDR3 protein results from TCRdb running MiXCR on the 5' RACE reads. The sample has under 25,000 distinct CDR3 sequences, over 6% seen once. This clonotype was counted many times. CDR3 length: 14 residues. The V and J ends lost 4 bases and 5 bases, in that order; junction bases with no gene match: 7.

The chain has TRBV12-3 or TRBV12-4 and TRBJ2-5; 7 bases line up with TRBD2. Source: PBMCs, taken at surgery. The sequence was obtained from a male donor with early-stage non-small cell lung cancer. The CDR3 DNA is TGTGCCAGCAGTTACGGCGGGAGTTTTGAGACCCAGTACTTC. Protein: CASSYGGSFETQYF.